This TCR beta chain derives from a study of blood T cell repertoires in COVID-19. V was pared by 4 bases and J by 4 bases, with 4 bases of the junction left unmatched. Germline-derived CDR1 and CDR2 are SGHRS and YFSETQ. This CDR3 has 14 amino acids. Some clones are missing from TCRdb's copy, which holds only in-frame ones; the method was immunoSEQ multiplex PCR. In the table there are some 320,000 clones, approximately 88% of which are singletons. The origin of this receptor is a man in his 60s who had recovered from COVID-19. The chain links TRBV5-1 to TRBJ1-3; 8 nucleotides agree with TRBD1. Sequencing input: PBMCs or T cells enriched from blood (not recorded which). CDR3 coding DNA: TGCGCCAGCAGCGAACAGGGGGAGGGAAACACCATATATTTT. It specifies CASSEQGEGNTIYF. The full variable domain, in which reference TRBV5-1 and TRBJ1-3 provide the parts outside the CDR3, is KAGVTQTPRYLIKTRGQQVTLSCSPISGHRSVSWYQQTPGQGLQFLFEYFSETQRNKGNFPGRFSGRQFSNSRSEMNVSTLELGDSALYLCASSEQGEGNTIYFGEGSWLTVV.